This is a list of T cell receptor beta chains from one sample in a study of siplizumab effects on memory and regulatory T cells. Using immunoSEQ multiplex PCR, the repertoire was profiled, and TCRdb retains in-frame clones only, with some absent. This table has about 120,000 clones, about 93% appearing once. What was sequenced was non-Treg CD4+ T cells sorted from blood. The source is a human donor in good health. Each CDR3 is given with its conserved first and last residue. D genes are given only for firm matches. Where a row states a size, it is once, few, many or the class of an expanded clone; other rows omit it.

D: NA; V: TRBV5-1; J: TRBJ2-3; size: NA; CDR3: CASSLGTTTDTQYF; DNA: TGCGCCAGCAGCTTGGGGACTACGACAGATACGCAGTATTTT
D: TRBD1; V: TRBV5-6; J: TRBJ2-1; size: once; CDR3: CASSWGTGDVYNEQFF; DNA: TGTGCCAGCAGCTGGGGGACAGGGGACGTGTACAATGAGCAGTTCTTC
D: NA; V: TRBV19; J: TRBJ2-4; size: NA; CDR3: CASSETIQGAKNIQYF; DNA: TGTGCCAGTAGCGAGACAATTCAAGGTGCCAAAAACATTCAGTACTTC
D: NA; V: TRBV29-1; J: TRBJ2-7; size: NA; CDR3: CSVVRSYEQYF; DNA: TGCAGCGTTGTCCGCTCCTACGAGCAGTACTTC
D: NA; V: TRBV6-5; J: TRBJ2-2; size: NA; CDR3: CASRGGGANTGELFF; DNA: TGTGCCAGCAGGGGAGGGGGGGCTAACACCGGGGAGCTGTTTTTT
D: NA; V: TRBV5-3; J: TRBJ1-3; size: NA; CDR3: CARSPGQFFGNTIYF; DNA: TGTGCCAGAAGCCCCGGACAGTTTTTTGGAAACACCATATATTTT
D: TRBD1; V: TRBV10-2; J: TRBJ1-2; size: NA; CDR3: CASSSTGALNYGYTF; DNA: TGCGCCAGCAGCTCGACAGGGGCATTAAACTATGGCTACACCTTC
D: NA; V: TRBV12-5; J: TRBJ2-5; size: NA; CDR3: CASGPNRVETQYF; DNA: TGTGCTAGTGGACCGAATAGGGTGGAGACCCAGTACTTC
D: NA; V: TRBV5-1; J: TRBJ2-3; size: NA; CDR3: CASSWEGLTGDTQYF; DNA: TGCGCCAGCAGCTGGGAAGGGCTGACAGGAGATACGCAGTATTTT
D: NA; V: TRBV18; J: TRBJ2-7; size: once; CDR3: CASSPPGPGGYEQYF; DNA: TGTGCCAGCTCACCACCAGGGCCGGGCGGGTACGAGCAGTACTTC
D: TRBD2; V: TRBV6-5; J: TRBJ2-7; size: NA; CDR3: CASSYSGSGRSYEQYF; DNA: TGTGCCAGCAGTTACTCGGGTAGCGGGAGATCCTACGAGCAGTACTTC
D: NA; V: TRBV5-6; J: TRBJ2-7; size: NA; CDR3: CASSSQEVYEQYF; DNA: TGTGCCAGCAGCTCACAGGAAGTCTACGAGCAGTACTTC
D: TRBD1; V: TRBV19; J: TRBJ1-1; size: NA; CDR3: CASSIVGTGAGTEAFF; DNA: TGTGCCAGTAGTATAGTGGGGACAGGGGCGGGCACTGAAGCTTTCTTT
D: NA; V: TRBV10-3; J: TRBJ1-5; size: NA; CDR3: CAISSRGRPSNQPQHF; DNA: TGTGCCATCAGTTCTAGAGGACGGCCTAGCAATCAGCCCCAGCATTTT
D: TRBD2; V: TRBV4-1; J: TRBJ2-1; size: NA; CDR3: CASSLSFAGGLNEQFF; DNA: TGCGCCAGCAGCCTATCCTTTGCGGGGGGGCTGAATGAGCAGTTCTTC
D: TRBD1; V: TRBV15; J: TRBJ1-1; size: NA; CDR3: CATSSLGRGQGTEAFF; DNA: TGTGCCACCAGCAGCCTTGGCCGGGGACAGGGGACTGAAGCTTTCTTT
D: NA; V: TRBV11-3; J: TRBJ2-3; size: NA; CDR3: CASSLEWQDTQYF; DNA: TGTGCCAGCAGCTTAGAGTGGCAAGATACGCAGTATTTT
D: TRBD2; V: TRBV7-3; J: TRBJ2-5; size: NA; CDR3: CASSWVAGAGETQYF; DNA: TGTGCCAGCAGCTGGGTAGCGGGGGCCGGGGAGACCCAGTACTTC
D: NA; V: TRBV11-2; J: TRBJ2-5; size: NA; CDR3: CASSLDHQRETQYF; DNA: TGTGCCAGCAGCTTAGATCATCAGCGAGAGACCCAGTACTTC
D: TRBD1; V: TRBV6-1; J: TRBJ2-7; size: NA; CDR3: CASPTGTGNYEQYF; DNA: TGTGCCAGCCCAACCGGGACAGGGAACTACGAGCAGTACTTC
D: NA; V: TRBV20-1; J: TRBJ1-4; size: NA; CDR3: CSALEVEELFF; DNA: TGCAGTGCACTTGAGGTGGAAGAACTGTTTTTT
D: TRBD1; V: TRBV5-1; J: TRBJ2-3; size: NA; CDR3: CASMGQGGDTQYF; DNA: TGCGCCAGCATGGGACAGGGAGGAGATACGCAGTATTTT
D: TRBD1; V: TRBV2; J: TRBJ1-2; size: NA; CDR3: CASSGQGNGYTF; DNA: TGTGCCAGCAGTGGACAGGGTAATGGCTACACCTTC
D: TRBD1; V: TRBV5-1; J: TRBJ2-5; size: NA; CDR3: CASSMGQIVGETQYF; DNA: TGCGCCAGCAGCATGGGACAGATCGTGGGGGAGACCCAGTACTTC
D: TRBD2; V: TRBV18; J: TRBJ2-7; size: NA; CDR3: CASSSGGSYEQYF; DNA: TGTGCCAGCTCGAGCGGGGGTTCCTACGAGCAGTACTTC
D: NA; V: TRBV11-2; J: TRBJ2-3; size: NA; CDR3: CASSRIGGRAPDTQYF; DNA: TGTGCCAGCAGCCGAATAGGTGGCAGGGCGCCGGATACGCAGTATTTT
D: NA; V: TRBV7-3; J: TRBJ1-2; size: NA; CDR3: CASSPRQEDGYTF; DNA: TGTGCCAGCAGCCCGCGACAGGAGGATGGCTACACCTTC
D: TRBD1; V: TRBV6-1; J: TRBJ2-7; size: NA; CDR3: CASSEEVAGGYEQYF; DNA: TGTGCCAGCAGTGAAGAGGTGGCAGGGGGCTACGAGCAGTACTTC
D: NA; V: TRBV5-1; J: TRBJ2-7; size: NA; CDR3: CASTAGLGMYEQYF; DNA: TGCGCCAGCACGGCGGGTCTGGGTATGTACGAGCAGTACTTC
D: TRBD1; V: TRBV28; J: TRBJ1-5; size: NA; CDR3: CASSLGGQGNQPQHF; DNA: TGTGCCAGCAGTTTAGGAGGACAGGGCAATCAGCCCCAGCATTTT
D: TRBD2; V: TRBV4-2; J: TRBJ2-2; size: NA; CDR3: CASSHGTKASGGQNTGELFF; DNA: TGTGCCAGCAGCCATGGGACCAAGGCTAGCGGGGGCCAGAACACCGGGGAGCTGTTTTTT
D: NA; V: TRBV27; J: TRBJ1-1; size: NA; CDR3: CASSLWGNTEAFF; DNA: TGTGCCAGCAGTTTATGGGGGAACACTGAAGCTTTCTTT
D: TRBD2; V: TRBV7-2; J: TRBJ2-1; size: NA; CDR3: CASSSRTSGGGHEQFF; DNA: TGTGCCAGCAGCTCCCGGACTAGCGGGGGGGGGCATGAGCAGTTCTTC
D: TRBD2; V: TRBV7-9; J: TRBJ2-3; size: NA; CDR3: CASNHGGATDTQYF; DNA: TGTGCCAGTAATCACGGGGGGGCCACAGATACGCAGTATTTT
D: NA; V: TRBV7-9; J: TRBJ2-2; size: NA; CDR3: CASSSRSDANTGELFF; DNA: TGTGCCAGCAGCTCCCGATCGGACGCGAACACCGGGGAGCTGTTTTTT
D: TRBD2; V: TRBV7-3; J: TRBJ2-1; size: NA; CDR3: CASSDTSGGYNEQFF; DNA: TGTGCCAGCAGCGATACTAGCGGGGGTTACAATGAGCAGTTCTTC
D: NA; V: TRBV5-6; J: TRBJ1-6; size: NA; CDR3: CASSLSGLTYNSPLHF; DNA: TGTGCCAGCAGCTTGTCCGGGTTGACCTATAATTCACCCCTCCACTTT
D: NA; V: TRBV5-1; J: TRBJ1-5; size: NA; CDR3: CASSLESGQPQHF; DNA: TGCGCCAGCAGCTTGGAATCAGGGCAGCCCCAGCATTTT
D: NA; V: TRBV10-1; J: TRBJ2-2; size: NA; CDR3: CASSEVHGGRGNTGELFF; DNA: TGCGCCAGCAGTGAGGTTCACGGCGGCAGGGGGAACACCGGGGAGCTGTTTTTT
D: TRBD1; V: TRBV9; J: TRBJ1-6; size: NA; CDR3: CASSPPGQGARPLHF; DNA: TGTGCCAGCAGCCCTCCGGGACAGGGGGCGAGACCCCTCCACTTT
D: NA; V: TRBV7-3; J: TRBJ1-3; size: once; CDR3: CASSLGRAGNTIYF; DNA: TGTGCCAGCAGCTTAGGGCGGGCTGGAAACACCATATATTTT
D: NA; V: TRBV28; J: TRBJ2-7; size: NA; CDR3: CASTPGRSYEQYF; DNA: TGTGCCAGCACCCCGGGTCGATCCTACGAGCAGTACTTC
D: NA; V: TRBV5-4; J: TRBJ2-5; size: NA; CDR3: CAGVGAGETQYF; DNA: TGTGCCGGGGTGGGGGCTGGAGAGACCCAGTACTTC
D: TRBD1; V: TRBV7-3; J: TRBJ2-2; size: NA; CDR3: CASSTGLQGALAGELFF; DNA: TGTGCCAGCAGCACGGGGTTACAGGGGGCGCTTGCCGGGGAGCTGTTTTTT
D: NA; V: TRBV6-1; J: TRBJ2-2; size: NA; CDR3: CASSEEPGPWAGELFF; DNA: TGTGCCAGCAGTGAAGAACCGGGACCATGGGCCGGGGAGCTGTTTTTT
D: NA; V: TRBV28; J: TRBJ1-1; size: NA; CDR3: CASGEGTEAFF; DNA: TGTGCCTCGGGGGAAGGCACTGAAGCTTTCTTT
D: NA; V: TRBV1; J: TRBJ2-2; size: once; CDR3: CTSSPGLAGVENTGELFF; DNA: TGCACCAGCAGCCCAGGACTAGCGGGGGTGGAGAACACCGGGGAGCTGTTTTTT
D: NA; V: TRBV9; J: TRBJ1-4; size: NA; CDR3: CASSPWTATNEKLFF; DNA: TGTGCCAGCAGCCCCTGGACAGCAACTAATGAAAAACTGTTTTTT
D: TRBD1; V: TRBV6-5; J: TRBJ1-2; size: NA; CDR3: CASSTGDRGGYTF; DNA: TGTGCCAGCAGTACAGGGGACAGGGGTGGCTACACCTTC
D: TRBD2; V: TRBV5-6; J: TRBJ2-7; size: NA; CDR3: CASSPLRTSGNYEQYF; DNA: TGTGCCAGCAGCCCCCTTCGGACTAGCGGGAACTACGAGCAGTACTTC
D: TRBD2; V: TRBV2; J: TRBJ2-3; size: NA; CDR3: CASSGTSGGAGTQYF; DNA: TGTGCCAGCAGTGGGACTAGCGGGGGGGCCGGCACGCAGTATTTT
D: NA; V: TRBV27; J: TRBJ1-6; size: NA; CDR3: CASSSNLGLYNSPLHF; DNA: TGTGCCAGCAGTTCCAACCTTGGTCTTTATAATTCACCCCTCCACTTT
D: TRBD2; V: TRBV6-1; J: TRBJ2-5; size: NA; CDR3: CASTGGVGETQYF; DNA: TGTGCCAGCACGGGGGGTGTAGGAGAGACCCAGTACTTC
D: NA; V: TRBV5-1; J: TRBJ2-7; size: once; CDR3: CASSLGFRPDEQYF; DNA: TGCGCCAGCAGCTTGGGATTCAGGCCCGACGAGCAGTACTTC
D: NA; V: TRBV11-2; J: TRBJ1-6; size: NA; CDR3: CASSFLPYNSPLHF; DNA: TGTGCCAGCAGCTTTCTCCCTTATAATTCACCCCTCCACTTT
D: NA; V: TRBV19; J: TRBJ2-4; size: once; CDR3: CASSIRDGGVDIQYF; DNA: TGTGCCAGTAGTATCCGGGACGGAGGGGTGGACATTCAGTACTTC
D: TRBD2; V: TRBV6-1; J: TRBJ2-3; size: NA; CDR3: CASSEALAGDTQYF; DNA: TGTGCCAGCAGTGAAGCGCTAGCGGGAGATACGCAGTATTTT
D: NA; V: TRBV7-3; J: TRBJ1-2; size: NA; CDR3: CASSLTRVDGYTF; DNA: TGTGCCAGCAGCTTAACTAGGGTCGATGGCTACACCTTC
D: NA; V: TRBV19; J: TRBJ2-7; size: once; CDR3: CASREGSYEQYF; DNA: TGTGCCAGTAGGGAAGGTTCCTACGAGCAGTACTTC